The following is a TCR beta chain sequence with its context. The antigen is undetermined. The record originates from a study of response to subunit inactivated influenza vaccine. Notes on the study in general: Only a handful of new T cells, the authors suggested, are recruited with each seasonal influenza vaccination.

MiXCR, run by TCRdb on the RT-PCR reads, gives a single entry per CDR3 protein. The table includes 500,000 to 750,000 distinct CDR3 sequences, roughly 15% detected once. The sequence came from a man over 45 who received an inactivated influenza vaccine. The sample was PBMCs from blood, taken less than 13 days after vaccination.

CDR3 residues: CASSVIESSYNEQFF. The CDR3 region has the DNA TGTGCCAGCAGTGTTATAGAGAGCTCCTACAATGAGCAGTTCTTC. This chain links TRBV2 with TRBJ2-1, with D hard to call. Germline V gene data show CDR1 as SNHLY and CDR2 as FYNNEI. This CDR3 is 15 amino acids long. Trimming pared 4 bases from V and 0 bases from J, leaving 10 bases between. The variable domain in full, with the rest retrieved from reference TRBV2 and TRBJ2-1, is EPEVTQTPSHQVTQMGQEVILRCVPISNHLYFYWYRQILGQKVEFLVSFYNNEISEKSEIFDDQFSVERPDGSNFTLKIRSTKLEDSAMYFCASSVIESSYNEQFFGPGTRLTVL.